By its share, the clone carrying this T cell receptor (beta chain) is medium-sized (0.01 to 0.1%). Its antigen is not identified. The entry originates in a study of neoadjuvant nivolumab and ipilimumab in lung cancer. Study results and caveats: Resected-tumor TCR richness correlated positively with pretherapy blood richness.

CDR3 length equals 15 residues. V dropped 11 bases and J dropped 0 bases, with 19 bases sitting between them. Germline V CDR1 and CDR2: ENHRY, SYGVKD. The data were produced by immunoSEQ multiplex PCR, yet TCRdb's version contains in-frame clones alone and is incomplete. The table records around 20,000 clones, more than 75% of them present only once. This TCR derives from an adult with non-small cell lung cancer. Material: tumor tissue, obtained after neoadjuvant nivolumab, alone or with ipilimumab, at or shortly before surgery. The chain combines TRBV10-3 with TRBJ1-1, with D possibly TRBD1 on 6 matching bases. CDR3 sequence reads: CASKGGSGMNTEAFF. The CDR3 DNA reads TGTGCCTCCAAGGGGGGTTCAGGAATGAACACTGAAGCTTTCTTT.